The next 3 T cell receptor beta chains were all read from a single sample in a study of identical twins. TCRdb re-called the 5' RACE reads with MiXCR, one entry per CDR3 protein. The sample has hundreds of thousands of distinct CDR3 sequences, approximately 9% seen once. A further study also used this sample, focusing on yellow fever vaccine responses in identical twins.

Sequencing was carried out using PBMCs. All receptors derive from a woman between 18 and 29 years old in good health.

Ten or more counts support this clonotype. The CDR3: CASSRFLAGTYNEQFF. As DNA, the CDR3 is TGCGCCAGCAGCCGGTTTCTAGCGGGGACCTACAATGAGCAGTTCTTC. The gene calls are TRBV4-3 and TRBJ2-1; 9 nucleotides line up with TRBD2. This CDR3 is 16 amino acids long. CDR1 is LGHNA, CDR2 YSLEER, per germline. Losses at the gene ends were 4 bases for V and 2 bases for J; bases not matched to a gene: 6.

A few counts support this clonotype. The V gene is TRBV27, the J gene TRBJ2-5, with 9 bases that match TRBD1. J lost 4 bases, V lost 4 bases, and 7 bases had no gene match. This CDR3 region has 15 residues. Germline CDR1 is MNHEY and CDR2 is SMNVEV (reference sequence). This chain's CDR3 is CASSYAGTGLETQYF. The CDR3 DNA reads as TGTGCCAGCAGTTATGCCGGGACAGGGCTAGAGACCCAGTACTTC.

Here the CDR3 reads CASSLVGLDYEQYF. DNA for the CDR3: TGTGCCAGCAGCTTAGTTGGACTAGACTACGAGCAGTACTTC. The chain employs TRBV7-2 and TRBJ2-7; 7 nucleotides line up with TRBD2. The V gene end was trimmed by 1 base and the J gene end by 3 bases; junction bases not matched to a gene: 3. The CDR3 has 14 amino acids. Germline CDR1 reads SGHTA; CDR2 reads FQGNSA.